A single sample gave rise to the 29 T cell receptor beta chains below, sequenced in a study of blood T cell repertoires in COVID-19. Here immunoSEQ multiplex PCR was the method, and the copy in TCRdb shows in-frame clones only, minus some. The sample comprises 50,000 to 55,000 clones, approximately 82% of which are singletons, and more than 13% rests with the top ten. Material: peripheral blood. Every receptor here comes from a human donor in a cohort sampled during active COVID-19.

The chain uses TRBV2 and TRBJ1-3, with 10 bases lining up with TRBD1. V shed 8 bases, J shed 3 bases, and the junction held 4 bases outside the gene matches. This CDR3 comprises 14 residues. The germline V gene has CDR1 SNHLY and CDR2 FYNNEI. In DNA, the CDR3 is TGTGCCAGCGGACAGGGGGGGAGTGGAAACACCATATATTTT. It is translated as CASGQGGSGNTIYF. The entire variable domain, with the rest obtained from reference TRBV2 and TRBJ1-3, is as follows: EPEVTQTPSHQVTQMGQEVILRCVPISNHLYFYWYRQILGQKVEFLVSFYNNEISEKSEIFDDQFSVERPDGSNFTLKIRSTKLEDSAMYFCASGQGGSGNTIYFGEGSWLTVV.

V gene TRBV12-1 combines with J gene TRBJ2-5; the D segment call TRBD2 is taken from the table without a DNA check. TRBV12-1 is shown as a pseudogene. The CDR3 length is 19 residues. Here the CDR3 reads CASSFLLPASGGAGETQYF. For the CDR3, the DNA is TGTGCCAGCAGCTTTCTACTTCCGGCTAGCGGGGGGGCCGGAGAGACCCAGTACTTC.

This chain joins TRBV6-4 and TRBJ1-3; no reliable D call. V lost 2 bases and J 2 bases, leaving 13 bases between the germline ends. Germline V gene sequence: CDR1 MRHNA, CDR2 SNTAGT. This CDR3 spans 16 amino acids. The CDR3 protein is CASSDRHTTAGNTIYF. CDR3 coding DNA: TGTGCCAGCAGTGACAGACACACAACCGCTGGAAACACCATATATTTT.

J is TRBJ2-5 and V is TRBV9; the match to TRBD2 covers 10 bases. Unmatched junction bases numbered 11, after V lost 4 bases and J lost 5 bases. Germline assignment: CDR1 SGDLS and CDR2 YYNGEE. The length of the CDR3 is 16 residues. The DNA of the CDR3 is TGTGCCAGCAGCAATCAACCGGGACTAGCGATGGAGACCCAGTACTTC. This translates into CASSNQPGLAMETQYF.

This chain connects TRBV2 to TRBJ2-7; D is ambiguous. V was shortened by 8 bases and J by 2 bases, with 7 bases between the two germline ends. Looked up from germline, CDR1 is SNHLY and CDR2 is FYNNEI. CDR3 length: 11 amino acids. CDR3 sequence (DNA): TGTGCCAGCCTCCAGACCTACGAGCAGTACTTC. This translates into CASLQTYEQYF.

The chain is built from TRBV6-5 and TRBJ1-3; 10 nucleotides match TRBD1. Germline V CDR1 and CDR2: MNHEY, SVGAGI. Trimming cost V 8 bases and J 4 bases; bases outside gene matches: 8. The CDR3 runs 15 residues. This CDR3 is CASALTGGFGNTIYF. The DNA of the CDR3 is TGTGCCAGCGCATTGACAGGGGGCTTCGGAAACACCATATATTTT.

This rearrangement joins TRBV19 to TRBJ2-5, with a possible D match to TRBD2 (6 bases). V lost 10 bases to trimming and J lost 1 base, with 13 bases between them. Germline CDR1 reads LNHDA; CDR2 reads SQIVND (reference sequence). CDR3 length: 13 residues. CDR3 in amino acids: CATRREAQETQYF. The CDR3 bases are TGTGCCACGAGGAGGGAAGCCCAAGAGACCCAGTACTTC.

This clone was detected once. This chain uses TRBV12-5 with TRBJ2-1; weak D call: TRBD1 (5 bases). This CDR3 has 15 amino acids. The germline V gene has CDR1 LGHNT and CDR2 FRNRAP. V gave up 5 bases and J gave up 3 bases, with 14 bases separating them. CDR3 amino acids: CASGDGAANYNEQFF. The DNA of the CDR3 is TGTGCTAGTGGTGATGGGGCAGCCAACTACAATGAGCAGTTCTTC.

The J gene is TRBJ2-5, the V gene TRBV2; D gene uncertain. The CDR3 is made up of 17 amino acids. Trimming left V 0 bases short and J 1 base short, with 15 bases between. Germline V lookup: CDR1 SNHLY, CDR2 FYNNEI. The CDR3 region is CASSEARSTAAQETQYF. CDR3 nucleotides: TGTGCCAGCAGTGAAGCGCGTTCGACTGCGGCCCAAGAGACCCAGTACTTC.

The V call is TRBV30, the J call TRBJ2-1; possibly TRBD2 for D (6 bases). The CDR3 covers 14 residues. In germline, CDR1 is GTSNPN, CDR2 SVGIG (reference sequence). Trimming cost V 4 bases and J 2 bases, with 12 bases left between them. CDR3 residues: CAWTGGVTYNEQFF. CDR3 nucleotide sequence: TGTGCCTGGACGGGCGGGGTGACCTACAATGAGCAGTTCTTC.

CDR3 protein: CAARGLDNEKLFF. CDR3 coding DNA: TGTGCCGCGCGGGGACTAGATAATGAAAAACTGTTTTTT. V gene TRBV10-3 combines with J gene TRBJ1-4; D possibly corresponds to TRBD1 (5 bases). V shed 11 bases and J shed 4 bases, with 14 bases lying between them. The CDR3 is 13 amino acids. From germline, CDR1 is ENHRY and CDR2 SYGVKD.

This chain joins TRBV29-1 and TRBJ1-4; the match to TRBD1 covers 10 bases. From germline, CDR1 is SQVTM and CDR2 ANQGSEA. The CDR3 loop spans 12 amino acids. J was trimmed by 7 bases and V by 7 bases; bases with no gene match: 3. The CDR3 reads CSAGTGVEKLFF. The CDR3 nucleotides read TGCAGCGCTGGGACAGGGGTTGAAAAACTGTTTTTT.

The V and J genes are TRBV2 and TRBJ2-7; no reliable D call. From germline, CDR1 is SNHLY and CDR2 FYNNEI. V gave up 2 bases and J gave up 2 bases, with 7 bases separating them. The CDR3 extends over 13 amino acids. The CDR3 spells CASSEQVTYEQYF. CDR3 nucleotides: TGTGCCAGCAGTGAACAGGTCACCTACGAGCAGTACTTC.

This chain connects TRBV19 to TRBJ2-1, with TRBD2 matching 13 bases. The CDR3 covers 19 residues. Germline lookup yields CDR1 LNHDA and CDR2 SQIVND (reference sequence). V lost 7 bases to trimming and J lost 0 bases; unmatched junction nucleotides: 12. CDR3 residues: CASTNGGTSGVYSYNEQFF. DNA for the CDR3: TGTGCCAGTACCAATGGGGGGACTAGCGGGGTGTACTCCTACAATGAGCAGTTCTTC.

This clone appeared a few times. J is TRBJ1-5 and V is TRBV3-1 (or the pseudogene TRBV3-2); 7 nucleotides align to TRBD1. Germline V gene data show CDR1 as LGHDT and CDR2 as YNNKEL (reference sequence). Trimming cost V 4 bases and J 7 bases; bases outside gene matches: 10. CDR3 length equals 15 residues. This CDR3 reads CASSRSGTENQPQHF. The CDR3 DNA follows: TGTGCCAGCAGCCGATCCGGGACAGAAAACCAGCCCCAGCATTTT.

This clone was seen more than once but under ten times. The chain links TRBV19 to TRBJ1-5, with TRBD1 as a possible D gene (5 bases). With 7 bases removed from V and 5 bases from J, the gap between germline ends came to 15 bases. This CDR3 is 14 amino acids long. Looked up from germline, CDR1 is LNHDA and CDR2 is SQIVND (reference sequence). The CDR3 bases are TGTGCCAGTATAGGGCGAGGGACTGATCAGCCCCAGCATTTT. Amino acid sequence: CASIGRGTDQPQHF.

The gene calls are TRBV5-8 and TRBJ2-6; tentative D call: TRBD1 (6 bases). This CDR3 contains 16 residues. Germline values: CDR1 SGHTS, CDR2 YDEGEE. V was pared by 3 bases and J by 1 base, with 11 bases between. CDR3 in amino acids: CASSWARGSGANVLTF. The DNA of the CDR3 is TGTGCCAGCAGCTGGGCCAGGGGTTCTGGGGCCAACGTCCTGACTTTC.

The chain employs TRBV24-1 and TRBJ1-2; unclear D gene. The germline V gene has CDR1 KGHDR and CDR2 SFDVKD. The germline V and J ends were trimmed by 5 bases and 6 bases, with 9 bases remaining between them. The CDR3 totals 12 residues. CDR3 coding DNA: TGTGCCACCAGTGGTCAACTAGATGGCTACACCTTC. Translation: CATSGQLDGYTF.

V usage is TRBV9 and J usage is TRBJ2-5, with unresolved D. This CDR3 has 14 residues. CDR1 SGDLS and CDR2 YYNGEE come from the germline V gene. V was trimmed by 6 bases and J by 2 bases, leaving 14 bases between them. In nucleotides, the CDR3 is TGTGCCAGCAACCTCGATAGCCCTCAAGAGACCCAGTACTTC. It encodes CASNLDSPQETQYF.

The chain has TRBV6-5 and TRBJ2-7; the D gene is possibly TRBD1 (5 bases). The germline V gene has CDR1 MNHEY and CDR2 SVGAGI. V dropped 6 bases and J dropped 3 bases, with 15 bases sitting between them. The CDR3 is 14 amino acids. The CDR3 region is CASSTSDSFYEQYF. In nucleotides, the CDR3 is TGTGCCAGCAGCACTTCAGACAGTTTCTACGAGCAGTACTTC.

V gene TRBV6-1 combines with J gene TRBJ2-1; the D gene is possibly TRBD2 (7 bases). The CDR3 has 16 residues. Germline values: CDR1 MNHNS, CDR2 SASEGT. V was pared by 4 bases and J by 0 bases, with 13 bases between. The DNA of the CDR3 is TGTGCCAGCAGTGGTTATGCGGGGGCCTCCTACAATGAGCAGTTCTTC. This gives the protein CASSGYAGASYNEQFF.

The rearrangement uses TRBV4-2 and TRBJ2-7, with 10 nucleotides matching TRBD2. Germline-derived CDR1 and CDR2 are LGHNA and YNFKEQ. The CDR3 covers 16 residues. Unmatched junction bases numbered 11, after V lost 5 bases and J lost 4 bases. This chain's CDR3 is CASSDTSSGSSYEQYF. The CDR3 nucleotides are TGTGCCAGCAGCGACACCTCTAGCGGGAGTTCTTACGAGCAGTACTTC.

Worth noting for this clone: Germline is not matched at one junction end, which may reflect a read error. V gene TRBV7-7 combines with J gene TRBJ2-1; TRBD1 matches 10 bases. The CDR3 covers 15 residues. The germline CDR1 and CDR2 sequences are SSHAT and FNYEAQ (reference sequence). This chain's CDR3 is CASSLGTGDGDEQFF. DNA of the CDR3: TGTGCTAGCAGCTTAGGGACAGGGGATGGGGATGAGCAGTTCTTC.

This clone came up a few times. The chain joins TRBV7-2 to TRBJ2-2; D gene uncertain. V lost 8 bases and J 0 bases, leaving 7 bases between the germline ends. This CDR3 is 13 amino acids long. CDR1 and CDR2 (germline): SGHTA, FQGNSA. The CDR3: CASSFANTGELFF. The CDR3 DNA follows: TGTGCCAGCTCGTTCGCGAACACCGGGGAGCTGTTTTTT.

The chain recombines TRBV29-1 with TRBJ1-5, with unresolved D. Germline V CDR1 and CDR2: SQVTM, ANQGSEA. V lost 6 bases, J lost 3 bases, and 9 bases lay in between. This CDR3 comprises 12 residues. The CDR3 DNA follows: TGCAGCGTGCGAACCTCCAATCAGCCCCAGCATTTT. This translates into CSVRTSNQPQHF.

J is TRBJ2-3 and V is TRBV28; D remains ambiguous. V lost 4 bases, J lost 5 bases, and 13 bases lay in between. The CDR3 is 14 residues long. Germline loops: CDR1 MDHEN, CDR2 SYDVKM. DNA for the CDR3: TGTGCCAGCAGTTCCCCCCCGAGCTTAGATACGCAGTATTTT. This codes for CASSSPPSLDTQYF.

This chain uses TRBV28 with TRBJ1-5; D may be TRBD1 (5 bases). V was trimmed by 2 bases and J by 9 bases, leaving 14 bases between them. Germline V gives CDR1 MDHEN, CDR2 SYDVKM. The CDR3 has 14 residues. The CDR3 DNA reads as TGTGCCAGCAGTTTAGGTGGGGTGGGGGGGCCCCAGCATTTT. It codes for CASSLGGVGGPQHF.

This chain uses TRBV27 with TRBJ1-5; the match to TRBD1 covers 7 bases. Germline V gene data show CDR1 as MNHEY and CDR2 as SMNVEV (reference sequence). The J segment lost 5 bases and the V segment lost 0 bases, leaving 7 bases of the junction unmatched. The CDR3 is 16 residues long. The CDR3, as DNA: TGTGCCAGCAGTTTATCCCGGCACAGGGGCGATCAGCCCCAGCATTTT. It codes for CASSLSRHRGDQPQHF.

The V and J genes are TRBV7-2 and TRBJ2-7; maybe TRBD1 (6 bases). The CDR3 contains 14 residues. CDR1 is SGHTA and CDR2 is FQGNSA in the germline V gene. Trimming stripped 2 bases from V and 2 bases from J, with 10 bases between. DNA of the CDR3: TGTGCCAGCAGCTTAAAGACAGGCACCTACGAGCAGTACTTC. This sequence encodes CASSLKTGTYEQYF.